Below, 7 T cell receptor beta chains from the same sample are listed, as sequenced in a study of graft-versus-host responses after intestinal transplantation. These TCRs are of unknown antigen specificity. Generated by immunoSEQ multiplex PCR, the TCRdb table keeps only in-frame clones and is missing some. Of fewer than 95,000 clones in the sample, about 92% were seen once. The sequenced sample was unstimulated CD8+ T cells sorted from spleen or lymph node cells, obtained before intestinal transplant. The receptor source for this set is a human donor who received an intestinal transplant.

The CDR3 region is CASSQAQGNTGELFF. In DNA form, the CDR3 reads TGCGCCAGCAGCCAAGCGCAGGGGAACACCGGGGAGCTGTTTTTT. The chain carries TRBV4-3 and TRBJ2-2, with D perhaps TRBD1 (5 bases). The CDR3 totals 15 residues. The germline V and J ends were trimmed by 1 base and 1 base, with 7 bases remaining between them. CDR1 and CDR2 (germline): LGHNA, YSLEER.

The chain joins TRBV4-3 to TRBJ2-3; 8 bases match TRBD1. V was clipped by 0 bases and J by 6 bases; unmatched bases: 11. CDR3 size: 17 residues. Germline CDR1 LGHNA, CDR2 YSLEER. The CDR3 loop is CASSQDRTGTGPDTQYF. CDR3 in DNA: TGCGCCAGCAGCCAAGATCGGACAGGGACGGGGCCTGATACGCAGTATTTT.

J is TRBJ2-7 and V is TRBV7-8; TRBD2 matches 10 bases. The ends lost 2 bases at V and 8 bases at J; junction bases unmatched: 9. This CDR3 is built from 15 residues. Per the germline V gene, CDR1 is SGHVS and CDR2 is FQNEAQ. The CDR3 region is CASSLSGGVPPQQYF. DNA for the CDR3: TGTGCCAGCAGCTTAAGCGGGGGGGTACCCCCGCAGCAGTACTTC.

In DNA, the CDR3 is TGTGCCAGCAGCTTAGTAACAGGGGGCGCGTATGGCTACACCTTC. Protein sequence: CASSLVTGGAYGYTF. The chain links TRBV7-9 to TRBJ1-2, with 9 positions matching TRBD1. The CDR3 runs 15 residues. Germline lookup yields CDR1 SEHNR and CDR2 FQNEAQ (reference sequence). Losses at the gene ends were 1 base for V and 5 bases for J; bases not matched to a gene: 5. The full variable domain, rest sourced from reference TRBV7-9 and TRBJ1-2, is DTGVSQNPRHKITKRGQNVTFRCDPISEHNRLYWYRQTLGQGPEFLTYFQNEAQLEKSRLLSDRFSAERPKGSFSTLEIQRTEQGDSAMYLCASSLVTGGAYGYTFGSGTRLTVV.

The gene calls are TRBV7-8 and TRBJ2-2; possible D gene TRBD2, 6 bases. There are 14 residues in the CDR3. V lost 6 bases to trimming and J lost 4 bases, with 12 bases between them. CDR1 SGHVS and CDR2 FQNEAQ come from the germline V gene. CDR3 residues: CASRRGLSTGELFF. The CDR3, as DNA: TGTGCCAGCAGGAGGGGACTGAGCACCGGGGAGCTGTTTTTT.

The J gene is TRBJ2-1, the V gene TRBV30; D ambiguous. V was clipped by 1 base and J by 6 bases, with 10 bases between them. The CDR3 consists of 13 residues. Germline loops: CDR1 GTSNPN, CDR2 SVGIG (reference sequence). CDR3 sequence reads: CAWSADSGNEQFF. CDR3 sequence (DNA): TGTGCCTGGAGTGCCGACTCGGGCAATGAGCAGTTCTTC.

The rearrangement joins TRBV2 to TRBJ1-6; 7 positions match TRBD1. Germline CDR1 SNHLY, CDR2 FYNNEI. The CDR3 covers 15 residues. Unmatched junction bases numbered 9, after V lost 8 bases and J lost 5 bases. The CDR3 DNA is TGTGCCAGCTTCCCTGGGACAGTAAATAATTCACCCCTCCACTTT. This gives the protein CASFPGTVNNSPLHF.